This TCR beta chain was obtained from a study of cytomegalovirus exposure and HLA in healthy donors. The PCR was carried out with 60 Vbeta primers and 13 Jbeta primers. Clones were sequenced by immunoSEQ multiplex PCR, and TCRdb holds only the in-frame ones, with some missing. The table has 150,000 to 200,000 clones, more than 9.5% seen once. The germline V and J ends were trimmed by 6 bases and 7 bases, with 3 bases remaining between them. Germline V lookup: CDR1 MDHEN, CDR2 SYDVKM. The CDR3 length is 10 residues. General study results and limits: For TCR beta chains, V- and J-gene trimming was later linked to a missense DCLRE1C variant. A prior analysis recorded that most TCR beta V segments were productive about 87% or about 30% of the time.

Only a few counts were recorded for this clone. The target antigen is unknown. The chain employs TRBV28 and TRBJ1-4, with D unclear. This receptor was identified in a man aged 50 to 59 in good health and CMV-seropositive. Sequenced material: PBMCs. The CDR3 protein is CASRSEKLFF. In DNA form, the CDR3 reads TGTGCCAGCAGGAGTGAAAAACTGTTTTTT.